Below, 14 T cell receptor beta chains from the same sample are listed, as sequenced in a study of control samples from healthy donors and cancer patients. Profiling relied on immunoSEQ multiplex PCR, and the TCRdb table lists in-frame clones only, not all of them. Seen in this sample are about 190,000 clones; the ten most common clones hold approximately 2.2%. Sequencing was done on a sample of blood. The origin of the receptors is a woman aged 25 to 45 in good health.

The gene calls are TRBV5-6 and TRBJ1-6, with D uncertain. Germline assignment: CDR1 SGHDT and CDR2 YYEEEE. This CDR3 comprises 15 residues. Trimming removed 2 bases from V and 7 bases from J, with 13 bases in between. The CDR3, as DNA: TGTGCCAGCAGCTTAATTCAGGACTACAATTCACCCCTCCACTTT. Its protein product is CASSLIQDYNSPLHF.

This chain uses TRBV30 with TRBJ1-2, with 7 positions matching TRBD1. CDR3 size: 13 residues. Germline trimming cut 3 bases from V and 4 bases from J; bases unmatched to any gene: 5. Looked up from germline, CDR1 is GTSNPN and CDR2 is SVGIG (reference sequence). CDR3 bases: TGTGCCTGGAGGTACACAGGGGTCTATGGCTACACCTTC. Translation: CAWRYTGVYGYTF.

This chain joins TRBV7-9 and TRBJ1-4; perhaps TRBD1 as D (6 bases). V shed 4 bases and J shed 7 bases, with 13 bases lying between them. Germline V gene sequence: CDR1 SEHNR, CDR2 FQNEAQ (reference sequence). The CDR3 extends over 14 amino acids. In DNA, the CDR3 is TGTGCCAGCAGCTCACCGACAGGAGGTGAAAAACTGTTTTTT. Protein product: CASSSPTGGEKLFF.

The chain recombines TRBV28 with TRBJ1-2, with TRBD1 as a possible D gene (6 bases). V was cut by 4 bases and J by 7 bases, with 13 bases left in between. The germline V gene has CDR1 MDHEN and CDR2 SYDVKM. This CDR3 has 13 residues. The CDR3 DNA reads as TGTGCCAGCAGTTCTCGGGGGGCGGCTGGCTACACCTTC. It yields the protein CASSSRGAAGYTF.

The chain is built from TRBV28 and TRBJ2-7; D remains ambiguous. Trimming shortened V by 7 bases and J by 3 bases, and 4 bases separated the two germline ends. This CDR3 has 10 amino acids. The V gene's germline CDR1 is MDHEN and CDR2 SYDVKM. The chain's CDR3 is CASTHYEQYF. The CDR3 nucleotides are TGTGCCAGCACCCACTACGAGCAGTACTTC.

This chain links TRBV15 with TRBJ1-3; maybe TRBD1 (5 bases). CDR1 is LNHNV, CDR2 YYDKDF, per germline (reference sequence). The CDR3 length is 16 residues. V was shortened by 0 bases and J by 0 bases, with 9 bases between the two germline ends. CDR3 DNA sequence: TGTGCCACCAGCAGAGATTACCAGGGCTCTGGAAACACCATATATTTT. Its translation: CATSRDYQGSGNTIYF.

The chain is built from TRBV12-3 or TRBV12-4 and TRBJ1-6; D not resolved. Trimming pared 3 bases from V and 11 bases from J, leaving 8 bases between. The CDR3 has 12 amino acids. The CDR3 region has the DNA TGTGCCAGCAGTTTTCATCGGACACCCCTCCACTTT. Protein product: CASSFHRTPLHF.

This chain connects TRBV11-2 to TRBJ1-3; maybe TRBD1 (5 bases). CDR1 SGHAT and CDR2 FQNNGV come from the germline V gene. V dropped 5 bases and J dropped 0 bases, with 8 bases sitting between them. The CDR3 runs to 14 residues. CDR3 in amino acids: CASSGTNSGNTIYF. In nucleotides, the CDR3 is TGTGCCAGCAGCGGGACCAACTCTGGAAACACCATATATTTT.

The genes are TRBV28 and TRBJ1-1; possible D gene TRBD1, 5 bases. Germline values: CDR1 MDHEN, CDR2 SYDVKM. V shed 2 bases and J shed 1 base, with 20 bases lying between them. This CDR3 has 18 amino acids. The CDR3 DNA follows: TGTGCCAGCAGTTTAGAGATCAGGGTAAATCGACGGAACACTGAAGCTTTCTTT. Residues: CASSLEIRVNRRNTEAFF.

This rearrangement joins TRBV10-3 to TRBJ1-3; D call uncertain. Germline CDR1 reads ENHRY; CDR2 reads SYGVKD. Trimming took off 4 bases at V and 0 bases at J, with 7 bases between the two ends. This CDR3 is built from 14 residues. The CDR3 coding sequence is TGTGCCATCAGTGGCCCGATCTCTGGAAACACCATATATTTT. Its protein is CAISGPISGNTIYF.

CDR3 sequence: CATSDPGQGDTEAFF. CDR3 nucleotides: TGTGCCACCAGTGATCCTGGACAGGGTGACACTGAAGCTTTCTTT. This chain links TRBV24-1 with TRBJ1-1; TRBD1 matches at 8 bases. The ends lost 3 bases at V and 3 bases at J; junction bases unmatched: 5. The CDR3 runs to 15 residues. The germline gives CDR1 KGHDR, CDR2 SFDVKD.

The CDR3 region is CASSLGVGWGYTF. The CDR3 bases are TGTGCCAGCAGTTTAGGGGTTGGGTGGGGCTACACCTTC. The genes are TRBV28 and TRBJ1-2, with D unresolved. V gave up 2 bases and J gave up 8 bases, with 12 bases separating them. Germline lookup yields CDR1 MDHEN and CDR2 SYDVKM. The CDR3 sequence is 13 residues long.

Here the CDR3 reads CASRIGDRGQETQYF. Written as DNA, the CDR3 is TGCGCCAGCAGGATTGGGGACAGGGGGCAAGAGACCCAGTACTTC. The V call is TRBV10-2, the J call TRBJ2-5, with TRBD1 matching 11 bases. The CDR3 has 15 residues. Germline CDR1 is WSHSY and CDR2 is SAAADI. Trimming removed 6 bases from V and 2 bases from J; junction bases left unmatched: 5.

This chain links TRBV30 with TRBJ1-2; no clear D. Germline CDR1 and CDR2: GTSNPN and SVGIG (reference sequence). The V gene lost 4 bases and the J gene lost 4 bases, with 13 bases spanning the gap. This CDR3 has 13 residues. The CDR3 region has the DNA TGTGCCTGGACCCCGGGCCTGGTCTATGGCTACACCTTC. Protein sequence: CAWTPGLVYGYTF.